The clone carrying this T cell receptor beta chain was counted a single time. This sample is drawn from a study of blood T cell repertoires in COVID-19. TCRdb keeps only in-frame clones here, not all; method: immunoSEQ multiplex PCR. The sample lists fewer than 200,000 clones, roughly 76% occurring once. With 3 bases removed from V and 8 bases from J, the gap between germline ends came to 8 bases. The CDR3 is 11 amino acids. Looked up from germline, CDR1 is DFQATT and CDR2 is SNEGSKA (reference sequence). Sequencing was carried out using peripheral blood. This TCR was sampled from a woman aged 80 or over with COVID-19, enrolled during active disease. V gene TRBV20-1 combines with J gene TRBJ1-3, with D uncertain. CDR3 in DNA: TGCAGTGCTAGTCACGGGGACACCATATATTTT. Translating it yields CSASHGDTIYF.